A selection of T cell receptor beta chains follows, all from one sample in a study of control samples from healthy donors and cancer patients. The table came from immunoSEQ multiplex PCR; TCRdb's copy has only in-frame clones and leaves some out. This sample carries 100,000 to 150,000 clones, 90% of them seen once, and the ten largest clones take roughly 2.7%. The material sequenced was blood. Source of these receptors: a man aged 40-55 years in good health. Both conserved end residues are part of each CDR3. A D gene is named only where the DNA matches it firmly. Size tells how often a clone was seen (once, few, many) or the class of an expanded clone, and some rows leave it out.

v_call	clone_size	j_call	d_call	cdr3_aa	cdr3_nt
TRBV5-1	once	TRBJ2-5	TRBD2	CASSDGLAGETQYF	TGCGCCAGCAGTGACGGACTAGCGGGGGAGACCCAGTACTTC
TRBV2	NA	TRBJ2-1	NA	CASSPYFTARNEQFF	TGTGCCAGCAGTCCTTATTTCACGGCCCGCAATGAGCAGTTCTTC
TRBV19	NA	TRBJ2-3	NA	CASSSPGASTDTQYF	TGTGCCAGTAGTAGCCCGGGAGCTAGCACAGATACGCAGTATTTT
TRBV6-4	NA	TRBJ2-2	NA	CASSDSMKQGPLGELFF	TGTGCCAGCAGTGACTCGATGAAGCAGGGCCCTCTCGGGGAGCTGTTTTTT
TRBV19	NA	TRBJ1-3	TRBD1	CASSRGPGQSLGSGNTIYF	TGTGCCAGTAGTAGAGGACCGGGACAGTCATTGGGCTCTGGAAACACCATATATTTT
TRBV18	NA	TRBJ1-2	NA	CASSPLGTGGNYGYTF	TGTGCCAGCTCACCACTCGGAACAGGCGGGAACTATGGCTACACCTTC
TRBV9	NA	TRBJ2-3	NA	CASSVGLDVDTQYF	TGTGCCAGCAGCGTAGGACTAGACGTGGATACGCAGTATTTT
TRBV19	once	TRBJ1-5	NA	CASSIGRNQPQHF	TGTGCCAGTAGTATAGGGCGCAATCAGCCCCAGCATTTT
TRBV4-1	once	TRBJ2-5	NA	CASSQDQNRAQYF	TGCGCCAGCAGCCAGGATCAGAACAGGGCCCAGTACTTC
TRBV29-1	NA	TRBJ2-5	TRBD2	CSVIWTSGFQETQYF	TGCAGCGTTATTTGGACTAGCGGGTTCCAAGAGACCCAGTACTTC
TRBV27	once	TRBJ2-3	NA	CASLSLAKTTPYF	TGTGCCAGCCTATCACTAGCAAAAACAACACCGTATTTT
TRBV5-8	NA	TRBJ2-3	NA	CASSRGLSFGTDTQYF	TGTGCCAGCAGCCGGGGTCTGTCTTTTGGCACAGATACGCAGTATTTT
TRBV29-1	NA	TRBJ1-2	NA	CSVAVGGYTF	TGCAGCGTTGCGGTAGGTGGCTACACCTTC
TRBV3-1/TRBV3-2	NA	TRBJ1-3	NA	CASSHSDLTAGNTIYF	TGTGCCAGCAGCCACTCTGACCTGACAGCTGGAAACACCATATATTTT
TRBV24-1	NA	TRBJ2-1	TRBD2	CATSDSLADGYNEQFF	TGTGCCACCAGTGACAGTCTAGCGGACGGTTACAATGAGCAGTTCTTC
TRBV5-8	NA	TRBJ1-3	TRBD1	CASSSTGAVGNTIYF	TGTGCCAGCAGCTCCACAGGGGCGGTCGGAAACACCATATATTTT
TRBV11-2	NA	TRBJ2-3	NA	CASSLAGYETDTQYF	TGTGCCAGCAGCTTAGCGGGCTATGAGACAGATACGCAGTATTTT
TRBV4-1	once	TRBJ2-1	TRBD1	CASSQDFRTGSSYNEQFF	TGCGCCAGCAGCCAGGACTTTCGGACAGGGAGCTCCTACAATGAGCAGTTCTTC
TRBV5-6	NA	TRBJ1-2	NA	CASSLGYGYTF	TGTGCCAGCAGCCTGGGCTATGGCTACACCTTC
TRBV10-3	NA	TRBJ2-5	NA	CAISEPSKGRLQETQYF	TGTGCCATCAGTGAGCCATCGAAAGGACGGCTCCAAGAGACCCAGTACTTC
TRBV9	once	TRBJ2-3	NA	CASSVGPTSTDTQYF	TGTGCCAGCAGCGTGGGGCCAACAAGCACAGATACGCAGTATTTT
TRBV18	NA	TRBJ2-4	NA	CASSGRERIQYF	TGTGCCAGCTCAGGACGCGAACGGATTCAGTACTTC
TRBV19	NA	TRBJ1-1	NA	CASSIMDGKNTEAFF	TGTGCCAGTAGTATAATGGACGGGAAGAACACTGAAGCTTTCTTT
TRBV19	NA	TRBJ2-1	NA	CASSIPGLQQFF	TGTGCCAGTAGTATCCCAGGGCTGCAGCAGTTCTTC
TRBV15	NA	TRBJ2-3	NA	CATSRDPFPGSSDTQYF	TGTGCCACCAGCAGAGATCCGTTTCCGGGCTCTTCAGATACGCAGTATTTT
TRBV10-2	NA	TRBJ2-3	TRBD2	CASSESASGGSFPSTDTQYF	TGCGCCAGCAGTGAGTCAGCTAGCGGGGGGTCCTTCCCTAGCACAGATACGCAGTATTTT
TRBV3-1/TRBV3-2	NA	TRBJ1-1	TRBD1	CASSRDLSGTGVPIKAFF	TGTGCCAGCAGCCGCGACCTATCCGGGACAGGGGTTCCGATTAAGGCTTTCTTT
TRBV30	NA	TRBJ2-3	NA	CAWSSEVSTDTQYF	TGTGCCTGGAGTTCCGAGGTGAGCACAGATACGCAGTATTTT
TRBV18	NA	TRBJ2-2	TRBD1	CASSPNRGGTGELFF	TGTGCCAGCTCACCCAACAGGGGCGGCACCGGGGAGCTGTTTTTT
TRBV24-1	NA	TRBJ1-2	NA	CATSSRVDGYTF	TGTGCCACCAGTAGCAGGGTAGATGGCTACACCTTC
TRBV5-4	NA	TRBJ2-5	TRBD2	CASSLPSGGGWRETQYF	TGTGCCAGCAGCTTGCCTAGCGGGGGGGGTTGGCGGGAGACCCAGTACTTC
TRBV14	many	TRBJ2-7	NA	CASSRLGYEQYF	TGTGCCAGCAGCCGCCTCGGGTACGAGCAGTACTTC
TRBV19	NA	TRBJ2-6	NA	CASSSPSISGANVLTF	TGTGCCAGTAGTTCCCCCAGTATCTCTGGGGCCAACGTCCTGACTTTC
TRBV2	NA	TRBJ2-1	TRBD1	CASDAETGVNEQFF	TGTGCCAGCGATGCAGAGACAGGGGTCAATGAGCAGTTCTTC
TRBV7-8	NA	TRBJ2-1	NA	CASSLVRLNNEQFF	TGTGCCAGCAGCTTAGTACGACTGAACAATGAGCAGTTCTTC
TRBV7-2	NA	TRBJ1-2	TRBD1	CASSPRQGYGYTF	TGTGCCAGCAGCCCAAGACAGGGGTATGGCTACACCTTC
TRBV12-3/TRBV12-4	NA	TRBJ2-7	NA	CASTPSYEQYF	TGTGCCAGCACCCCAAGCTACGAGCAGTACTTC
TRBV7-9	once	TRBJ1-6	NA	CASSSPGGGNSPLHF	TGTGCCAGCAGCTCACCGGGGGGGGGTAATTCACCCCTCCACTTT
TRBV24-1	NA	TRBJ2-2	NA	CATGEPNTGELFF	TGTGCCACCGGTGAACCGAACACCGGGGAGCTGTTTTTT
TRBV5-5	NA	TRBJ2-7	NA	CASSPALHRAGEQYF	TGTGCCAGCAGCCCAGCACTCCACAGGGCTGGGGAGCAGTACTTC
TRBV27	NA	TRBJ2-1	TRBD1	CASSPWTGLIYNEQFF	TGTGCCAGCAGTCCATGGACAGGCCTTATTTACAATGAGCAGTTCTTC
TRBV9	NA	TRBJ2-3	NA	CASSVVRSKDYGADTQYF	TGTGCCAGCAGCGTAGTTCGATCGAAGGACTACGGCGCAGATACGCAGTATTTT
TRBV18	NA	TRBJ1-1	TRBD1	CASSPMDRRNTEAFF	TGTGCCAGCTCACCGATGGACAGGCGGAACACTGAAGCTTTCTTT
TRBV7-9	NA	TRBJ2-7	NA	CASSLAGSSEQYF	TGTGCCAGCAGCTTAGCGGGCAGCTCCGAGCAGTACTTC
TRBV25-1	few	TRBJ1-1	NA	CASSRSAISTEAFF	TGTGCCAGCAGCAGGTCCGCTATTAGCACTGAAGCTTTCTTT
TRBV5-8	NA	TRBJ2-5	TRBD2	CASSSGTSDQETQYF	TGTGCCAGCAGCTCCGGGACTAGCGACCAAGAGACCCAGTACTTC
TRBV18	once	TRBJ1-2	TRBD1	CASSTKGATNYGYTF	TGTGCCAGCTCAACCAAGGGGGCCACTAACTATGGCTACACCTTC
TRBV7-2	NA	TRBJ1-3	NA	CASSPHSGNTIYF	TGTGCCAGCAGTCCCCACTCTGGAAACACCATATATTTT
TRBV6-2/TRBV6-3	NA	TRBJ2-2	TRBD1	CASSQDRGNTGELFF	TGTGCCAGCAGTCAAGACAGGGGGAACACCGGGGAGCTGTTTTTT
TRBV11-3	NA	TRBJ1-1	NA	CASSYVRDTEAFF	TGTGCCAGCAGCTACGTCCGTGACACTGAAGCTTTCTTT
TRBV7-9	once	TRBJ2-1	NA	CASTRTDNEQFF	TGTGCCAGCACGAGGACTGACAATGAGCAGTTCTTC
TRBV9	NA	TRBJ2-2	NA	CASSVDGPSGELFF	TGTGCCAGCAGCGTAGACGGGCCCTCCGGGGAGCTGTTTTTT
TRBV2	NA	TRBJ1-1	TRBD1	CASGPLRDRGRAFF	TGTGCCAGCGGTCCGCTTCGGGACAGGGGGCGCGCTTTCTTT
TRBV10-3	few	TRBJ1-5	TRBD1	CAIRGNSNQPQHF	TGTGCAATCAGGGGGAATAGCAATCAGCCCCAGCATTTT